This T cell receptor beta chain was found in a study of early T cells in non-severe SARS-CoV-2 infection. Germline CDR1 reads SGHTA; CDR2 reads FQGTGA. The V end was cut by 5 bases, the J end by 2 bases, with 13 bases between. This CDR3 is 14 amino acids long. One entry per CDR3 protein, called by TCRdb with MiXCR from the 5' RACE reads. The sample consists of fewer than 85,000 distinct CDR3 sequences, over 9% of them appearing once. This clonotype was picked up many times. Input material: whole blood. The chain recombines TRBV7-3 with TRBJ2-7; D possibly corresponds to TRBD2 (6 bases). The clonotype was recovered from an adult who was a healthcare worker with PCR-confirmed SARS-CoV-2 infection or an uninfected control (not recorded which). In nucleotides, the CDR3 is TGTGCCAGCAGCCCAGGACTACCCCCCTACGAGCAGTACTTC. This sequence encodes CASSPGLPPYEQYF.